This T cell receptor (beta chain) was retrieved from a study of regulatory T cells in long-lasting Graves disease. The time point denotes: newly diagnosed GD, antithyroid drugs for less than 3 months. Extracted PBMC RNA gave rise to the TCR library. Graves' disease diagnosis was established per American Thyroid Association guidelines. For this clonotype: Its antigen is unknown.

CDR1 and CDR2 from the germline V gene are SGHTA and FQGNSA. Between the trimmed V and J ends, which lost 1 base and 2 bases, there was a span of 18 bases. The CDR3 spans 18 residues. In building TCR beta libraries, iRepertoire HTBI primers were used together with Arm-PCR of CDR3 regions. Original methodology: The samples yielded 55 to 75 TRBV and around 15 TRBJ segments. TCRdb reprocessed the multiplex PCR reads with MiXCR, giving one entry per CDR3 protein. These V and J calls originate from TCRdb's pipeline instead of the authors' own analysis. This sample carries about 440,000 distinct CDR3 sequences, about 17% of them seen once, and the ten largest clones take about 25%. Regarding the study as a whole: Segments TRBV28, TRBJ1-2 and TRBJ2-5 showed preferential usage in persistent disease. Those with persistent Graves' had less TCR diversity than newly diagnosed patients.

These data also featured in a second study, about T cells in Graves' hyperthyroidism and ophthalmopathy.

The source is a woman aged 18-29 years with Graves disease. Sequences were derived from peripheral blood mononuclear cells (PBMCs), sampled at new diagnosis, from a patient treated with antithyroid drugs. The gene calls are TRBV7-2 and TRBJ2-1; possibly TRBD1 for D (5 bases). CDR3 nucleotide sequence: TGTGCCAGCAGCTTAGGTTATCGGAAGGACAAGCCCTACAATGAGCAGTTCTTC. Its translation: CASSLGYRKDKPYNEQFF. Together with reference TRBV7-2 and TRBJ2-1, the CDR3 gives the full variable domain: GAGVSQSPSNKVTEKGKDVELRCDPISGHTALYWYRQSLGQGLEFLIYFQGNSAPDKSGLPSDRFSAERTGGSVSTLTIQRTQQEDSAVYLCASSLGYRKDKPYNEQFFGPGTRLTVL.